Each of the 5 T cell receptor beta chains below was sequenced from the same sample in a study of T cells in Graves' hyperthyroidism and ophthalmopathy. Amplification yielded TCR beta CDR3 regions, with RNA transcripts as the source. HTBI primers were used for first-round RT-PCR of the TCR CDR3. TCRdb passed the multiplex PCR reads through MiXCR, listing each CDR3 protein once. This table has some 510,000 distinct CDR3 sequences, approximately 44% appearing once. Sequenced material: peripheral blood or thyroid tissue (not recorded which). The source is a young woman with Graves' hyperthyroidism.

The rearrangement joins TRBV15 to TRBJ1-2; 8 nucleotides line up with TRBD1. The CDR3 runs 12 residues. V gave up 4 bases and J gave up 7 bases; unmatched junction bases: 2. In germline, CDR1 is LNHNV, CDR2 YYDKDF (reference sequence). CDR3 in amino acids: CATSKTGAGYTF. The CDR3 DNA reads TGTGCCACCAGCAAGACAGGGGCTGGCTACACCTTC.

A few counts support this clonotype. The J gene is TRBJ1-2, the V gene TRBV14; 9 bases align to TRBD1. Germline trimming cut 4 bases from V and 4 bases from J; bases unmatched to any gene: 10. Germline V gene data show CDR1 as SGHDN and CDR2 as FVKESK. There are 16 residues in the CDR3. Written as DNA, the CDR3 is TGTGCCAGCAGCCCCTTAGCCTGGACAGGGGCCTATGGCTACACCTTC. It yields the protein CASSPLAWTGAYGYTF.

This rearrangement joins TRBV10-3 to TRBJ1-1; D is unresolved. The germline CDR1 and CDR2 sequences are ENHRY and SYGVKD. V lost 6 bases to trimming and J lost 2 bases, with 10 bases between them. The CDR3 has 13 residues. The CDR3 DNA is TGTGCCATCAGCGGGTCGGTCAACACTGAAGCTTTCTTT. It encodes CAISGSVNTEAFF.

This clonotype came up a few times. The chain carries TRBV20-1 and TRBJ2-7, with 16 bases identical to TRBD2. This CDR3 has 16 amino acids. Germline values: CDR1 DFQATT, CDR2 SNEGSKA (reference sequence). The junction had 9 bases not matched to a gene; V was cut back by 6 bases and J by 4 bases. The CDR3 spells CSALPGTSGRGYEQYF. The CDR3 coding sequence is TGCAGTGCCCTACCCGGGACTAGCGGGAGGGGGTACGAGCAGTACTTC.

The genes are TRBV7-8 and TRBJ2-5, with 11 bases matching TRBD2. Germline assignment: CDR1 SGHVS and CDR2 FQNEAQ. V shed 5 bases and J 8 bases; nucleotides not matched to a gene: 10. This CDR3 has 15 amino acids. The DNA for the CDR3 is TGTGCCAGCAGCCCCCTTCTAGCGGGAGGCCAAACCCAGTACTTC. This sequence encodes CASSPLLAGGQTQYF. Together with reference TRBV7-8 and TRBJ2-5, the CDR3 gives the full variable domain: GAGVSQSPRYKVAKRGQDVALRCDPISGHVSLFWYQQALGQGPEFLTYFQNEAQLDKSGLPSDRFFAERPEGSVSTLKIQRTQQEDSAVYLCASSPLLAGGQTQYFGPGTRLLVL.